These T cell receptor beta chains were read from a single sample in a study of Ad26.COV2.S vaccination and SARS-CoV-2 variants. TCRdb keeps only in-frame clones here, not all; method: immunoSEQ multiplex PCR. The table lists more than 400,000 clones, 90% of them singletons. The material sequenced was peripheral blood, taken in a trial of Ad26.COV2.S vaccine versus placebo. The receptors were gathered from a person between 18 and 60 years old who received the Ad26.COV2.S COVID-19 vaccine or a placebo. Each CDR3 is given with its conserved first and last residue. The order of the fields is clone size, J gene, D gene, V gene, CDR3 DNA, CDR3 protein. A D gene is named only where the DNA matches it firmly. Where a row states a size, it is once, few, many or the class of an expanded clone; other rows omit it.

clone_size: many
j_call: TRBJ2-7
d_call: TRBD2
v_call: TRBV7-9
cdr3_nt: TGTGCCAGCAGCTACCGACTAGCGGACGAGCAGTACTTC
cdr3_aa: CASSYRLADEQYF

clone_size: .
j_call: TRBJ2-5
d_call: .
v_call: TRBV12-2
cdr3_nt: TGTGCAAGTCGCTTAGGTAGAGTCCAGTACTTC
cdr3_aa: CASRLGRVQYF

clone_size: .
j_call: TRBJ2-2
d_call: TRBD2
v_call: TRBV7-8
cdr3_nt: TGTGCCAGCAGCTTGGGGAGCGGGACGGGCACCGGGGAGCTGTTTTTT
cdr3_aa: CASSLGSGTGTGELFF

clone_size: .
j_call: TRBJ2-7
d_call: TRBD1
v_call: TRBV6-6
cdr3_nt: TGTGCCAGCAGACCCCCGGGACAGGGCGTACGGGAGCAGTACTTC
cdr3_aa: CASRPPGQGVREQYF

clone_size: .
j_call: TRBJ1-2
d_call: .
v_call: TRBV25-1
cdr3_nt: TGTGCCAGCAGTGAAGCTCGAGGAGTGAGCTACACCTTC
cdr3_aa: CASSEARGVSYTF

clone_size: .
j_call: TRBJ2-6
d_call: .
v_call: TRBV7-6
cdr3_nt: TGTGCCAGCAGCTTAGCGGGGTTTAGGTCTGGGGCCAACGTCCTGACTTTC
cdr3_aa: CASSLAGFRSGANVLTF

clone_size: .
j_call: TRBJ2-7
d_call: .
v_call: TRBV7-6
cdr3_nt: TGTGCCAGCAGCTTATACGGGCAGGAGCTTCCCTACGAGCAGTACTTC
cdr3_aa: CASSLYGQELPYEQYF

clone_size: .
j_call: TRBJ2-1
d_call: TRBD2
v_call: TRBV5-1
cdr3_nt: TGCGCCAGCAGCTTGGTTGGTAGCGGGGCCTACAATGAGCAGTTCTTC
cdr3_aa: CASSLVGSGAYNEQFF

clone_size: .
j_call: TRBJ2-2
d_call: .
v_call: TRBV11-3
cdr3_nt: TGTGCCAGCAGCTCCGGGTGGACGGAGTCGAACACCGGGGAGCTGTTTTTT
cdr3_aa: CASSSGWTESNTGELFF

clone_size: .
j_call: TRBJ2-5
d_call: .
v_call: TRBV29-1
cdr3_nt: TGCAGCGTTGAAGAAATTTCCGGAGAGACCCAGTACTTC
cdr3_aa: CSVEEISGETQYF

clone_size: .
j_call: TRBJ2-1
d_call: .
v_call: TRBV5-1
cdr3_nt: TGCGCCAGCAGACTTCCTGGGGGGGCGGCTGAGCAGTTCTTC
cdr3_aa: CASRLPGGAAEQFF

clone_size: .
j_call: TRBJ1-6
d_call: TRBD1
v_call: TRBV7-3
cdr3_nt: TGTGCCAGCAGCTCTACAGGGGGCGACTCACCCCTCCACTTT
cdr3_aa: CASSSTGGDSPLHF

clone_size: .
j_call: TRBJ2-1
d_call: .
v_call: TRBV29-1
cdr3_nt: TGCAGCGTTGAAGAAGCCCAGTGGAGCTCCTACAATGAGCAGTTCTTC
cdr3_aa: CSVEEAQWSSYNEQFF